The 27 T cell receptor beta chains reported below all come from one sample, sequenced in a study of shared clonotypes between healthy human individuals. TCRdb keeps only in-frame clones here, not all; method: immunoSEQ multiplex PCR. The table has 2.3 million or so clones, 85% to 95% seen once. Input material: naive CD4+ T cells from PBMCs. The subset here: CD45RA+ positively selected. These receptors were obtained from a young man in good health. Some clones in this sample may be carry-over from other donors' samples.

V gene TRBV28 combines with J gene TRBJ2-7; 9 nucleotides align to TRBD1. CDR1 is MDHEN, CDR2 SYDVKM, per germline. V dropped 3 bases and J dropped 3; count of bases not matched to a gene: 6. This CDR3 has 15 amino acids. CDR3 nucleotides: TGTGCCAGCAGTTTCGTGGGACAGGGTAGCTACGAGCAGTACTTC. Translation: CASSFVGQGSYEQYF.

V usage is TRBV29-1 and J usage is TRBJ1-5, with 8 bases fitting TRBD1. The CDR3 length is 14 residues. Trimming at V came to 6 bases and at J to 4 bases, leaving 8 bases not matched to a gene. CDR1 is SQVTM, CDR2 ANQGSEA, per germline. Here the CDR3 reads CSVAWTGKNQPQHF. The CDR3 DNA reads TGCAGCGTAGCTTGGACAGGGAAAAATCAGCCCCAGCATTTT. The whole variable domain, filled in from reference TRBV29-1 and TRBJ1-5, reads SAVISQKPSRDICQRGTSLTIQCQVDSQVTMMFWYRQQPGQSLTLIATANQGSEATYESGFVIDKFPISRPNLTFSTLTVSNMSPEDSSIYLCSVAWTGKNQPQHFGDGTRLSIL.

The rearrangement links TRBV9 to TRBJ1-1; D possibly corresponds to TRBD1 (5 bases). Germline CDR1 reads SGDLS; CDR2 reads YYNGEE. Trimming removed 3 bases at V and 3 bases at J, with 12 bases between. The CDR3 consists of 14 residues. CDR3 bases: TGTGCCAGCAGCGCCGGTGTGGGGGACACTGAAGCTTTCTTT. Protein product: CASSAGVGDTEAFF.

V and J are TRBV6-4 and TRBJ2-2; D is possibly TRBD1 or TRBD2 (5 bases each). V was trimmed by 6 bases and J by 3 bases, leaving 17 bases between them. Looked up from germline, CDR1 is MRHNA and CDR2 is SNTAGT. The CDR3 spans 16 residues. The CDR3: CASSPQPRGYTGELFF. As DNA, the CDR3 is TGTGCCAGCAGCCCCCAACCCCGGGGCTACACCGGGGAGCTGTTTTTT.

The chain recombines TRBV4-1 with TRBJ2-7, with D possibly matching TRBD1 (6 bases). Per germline, CDR1 MGHRA and CDR2 YSYEKL. The CDR3 length is 15 residues. V lost 2 bases to trimming and J lost 3 bases, with 14 bases between them. The CDR3 reads CASSQQGIGLYEQYF. The CDR3 DNA follows: TGCGCCAGCAGCCAACAGGGGATTGGTCTCTACGAGCAGTACTTC.

V is TRBV28 and J is TRBJ2-7; 9 nucleotides line up with TRBD1. V dropped 5 bases and J dropped 5; count of bases not matched to a gene: 10. Germline V gene data show CDR1 as MDHEN and CDR2 as SYDVKM. The CDR3 length is 15 residues. Here the CDR3 DNA reads TGTGCCAGCAGTCCCACCAGGGACAGGGACCACGAGCAGTACTTC. As protein: CASSPTRDRDHEQYF.

In regard to this clone: Other DNA sequences in the sample encode the same CDR3. The chain employs TRBV5-1 and TRBJ2-3; TRBD1 matches at 10 bases. The germline V gene encodes CDR1 SGHRS and CDR2 YFSETQ. Trimming removed 0 bases from V and 3 bases from J; junction bases left unmatched: 1. CDR3 length: 15 residues. The CDR3, as DNA: TGCGCCAGCAGCTTGGGGGACAGGGGAACAGATACGCAGTATTTT. This translates into CASSLGDRGTDTQYF. The variable domain in full, completed from reference TRBV5-1 and TRBJ2-3, reads KAGVTQTPRYLIKTRGQQVTLSCSPISGHRSVSWYQQTPGQGLQFLFEYFSETQRNKGNFPGRFSGRQFSNSRSEMNVSTLELGDSALYLCASSLGDRGTDTQYFGPGTRLTVL.

The V gene is TRBV2, the J gene TRBJ2-7; the match to TRBD1 covers 10 bases. Trimming took 6 bases from V and 5 from J; bases not matched to a gene: 4. Germline V gene data show CDR1 as SNHLY and CDR2 as FYNNEI. This CDR3 comprises 13 residues. DNA of the CDR3: TGTGCCAGCAGGGGACAGGGGAGGCACGAGCAGTACTTC. Translating gives CASRGQGRHEQYF.

This rearrangement joins TRBV4-3 to TRBJ1-3, with 8 bases identical to TRBD1. Germline CDR1 reads LGHNA; CDR2 reads YSLEER. With 2 bases clipped from V and 5 bases from J, the junction kept 14 bases outside the gene matches. This CDR3 is 18 amino acids long. CDR3 protein: CASSQKFGTGVLRNTIYF. The CDR3 DNA is TGCGCCAGCAGCCAAAAATTCGGGACAGGAGTCCTTCGAAACACCATATATTTT.

The chain carries TRBV15 and TRBJ2-1, with D perhaps matching TRBD1 or TRBD2 (5 bases each). V gave up 5 bases and J gave up 9 bases, with 14 bases separating them. The CDR3 is made up of 13 amino acids. Germline V gene data show CDR1 as LNHNV and CDR2 as YYDKDF (reference sequence). CDR3 DNA sequence: TGTGCCACCAGCCGCCATTCCGGGACTGAGCAGTTCTTC. This translates into CATSRHSGTEQFF.

This chain's CDR3 is CASSLGRPTDTQYF. CDR3 nucleotides: TGTGCCAGCAGCTTGGGGCGGCCCACAGATACGCAGTATTTT. J is TRBJ2-3 and V is TRBV7-9; TRBD1 is a possible D gene (5 bases). Per germline, CDR1 SEHNR and CDR2 FQNEAQ (reference sequence). V was cut by 3 bases and J by 2 bases, with 9 bases left in between. The length of the CDR3 is 14 residues.

The chain uses TRBV27 and TRBJ2-1; a weak D match, TRBD2 (6 bases). Germline V gene sequence: CDR1 MNHEY, CDR2 SMNVEV (reference sequence). The V and J ends lost 4 bases and 8 bases respectively, with 21 bases between them. The CDR3 is made up of 16 amino acids. CDR3 nucleotides: TGTGCCAGCAGTTCGAGGGACCCTAGCCGCGGGGATGAGCAGTTCTTC. Protein product: CASSSRDPSRGDEQFF.

With respect to this clone: Other DNA sequences from this sample encode an identical CDR3 as well. The rearrangement links TRBV18 to TRBJ1-1, with TRBD1 as a possible D gene (6 bases). This CDR3 has 12 residues. V gave up 3 bases and J gave up 5 bases, with 7 bases separating them. Germline values: CDR1 KGHSH, CDR2 LQKENI. The CDR3 nucleotides read TGTGCCAGCTCACCGGGGACAACTGAAGCTTTCTTT. Its protein product is CASSPGTTEAFF.

This chain joins TRBV27 and TRBJ2-5; D gene ambiguous. Deletions cut 1 base from V and 3 bases from J, with 15 bases between. Germline V gene sequence: CDR1 MNHEY, CDR2 SMNVEV (reference sequence). There are 16 residues in the CDR3. CDR3 coding DNA: TGTGCCAGCAGTTTATTCGGCCCGGGTGGGGAAGAGACCCAGTACTTC. It codes for CASSLFGPGGEETQYF.

V and J are TRBV6-1 and TRBJ1-2, with a tentative D call TRBD1 (5 bases). The CDR3 has 15 residues. Trimming removed 6 bases at V and 4 bases at J, with 18 bases between. From germline, CDR1 is MNHNS and CDR2 SASEGT. The CDR3 is CASRPGVGDAYGYTF. In DNA, the CDR3 is TGTGCCAGCAGACCCGGTGTTGGGGACGCCTATGGCTACACCTTC.

The J gene is TRBJ2-2, the V gene TRBV27, with 10 bases identical to TRBD2. After removal of 1 base from V and 3 bases from J, the junction contained 8 bases not matched to a gene. CDR1 MNHEY and CDR2 SMNVEV come from the germline V gene (reference sequence). CDR3 length: 18 residues. CDR3 sequence: CASSLLALAGDYTGELFF. In nucleotides, the CDR3 is TGTGCCAGCAGTTTATTGGCGCTAGCGGGGGATTACACCGGGGAGCTGTTTTTT.

Written as DNA, the CDR3 is TGCAGCGTTAGGTCCAAGGCGGGAGGCTACGAGCAGTACTTC. Translation: CSVRSKAGGYEQYF. The chain employs TRBV29-1 and TRBJ2-7; 8 positions match TRBD2. Germline-derived CDR1 and CDR2 are SQVTM and ANQGSEA. CDR3 length equals 14 residues. J was trimmed by 3 bases and V by 5 bases; bases with no gene match: 9.

The chain recombines TRBV28 with TRBJ2-4, with a possible D match to TRBD1 (6 bases). V dropped 10 bases and J dropped 7 bases, with 17 bases sitting between them. Germline loops: CDR1 MDHEN, CDR2 SYDVKM. The CDR3 sequence is 13 residues long. The CDR3 nucleotides read TGTGCCACCGCGACAGGAATTGGGAACATTCAGTACTTC. The encoded protein is CATATGIGNIQYF.

The chain has TRBV7-9 and TRBJ2-7, with 10 bases lining up with TRBD2. The germline CDR1 and CDR2 sequences are SEHNR and FQNEAQ (reference sequence). The CDR3 sequence is 16 residues long. The V and J ends lost 5 bases and 1 base, in that order; junction bases with no gene match: 8. The CDR3, as DNA: TGTGCCAGCAGCCTCGGGACTAGCGAGAGTTCCTACGAGCAGTACTTC. Encoded protein: CASSLGTSESSYEQYF.

The chain couples TRBV5-1 to TRBJ1-6, with 7 bases aligning to TRBD1. V lost 4 bases to trimming and J lost 12 bases; unmatched junction nucleotides: 10. CDR3 length equals 14 residues. Germline CDR1 SGHRS, CDR2 YFSETQ. The CDR3 nucleotides read TGCGCCAGCAGCCTTGGCGGGGACAGAGGACCCCTCCACTTT. Protein product: CASSLGGDRGPLHF.

Turning to this clone: This sample also contains other DNA sequences that code for the same CDR3. The chain recombines TRBV6-5 with TRBJ2-5, with D uncertain. V shed 9 bases and J shed 3 bases, with 8 bases lying between them. The CDR3 extends over 11 amino acids. Germline CDR1 reads MNHEY; CDR2 reads SVGAGI. DNA of the CDR3: TGTGCCAGTTCACGGGAAGAGACCCAGTACTTC. This encodes CASSREETQYF.

CDR3 DNA: TGTGCCAGCAGGCCGGACAGGGGGTCGGTCGGTCAGCCCCAGCATTTT. Translation: CASRPDRGSVGQPQHF. The chain joins TRBV27 to TRBJ1-5, with 10 bases aligning to TRBD1. The germline V gene encodes CDR1 MNHEY and CDR2 SMNVEV (reference sequence). This CDR3 region has 16 residues. Unmatched junction bases numbered 11, after V lost 6 bases and J lost 6 bases.

This chain uses TRBV7-9 with TRBJ2-7; 9 nucleotides agree with TRBD2. The germline V gene encodes CDR1 SEHNR and CDR2 FQNEAQ (reference sequence). CDR3 size: 14 residues. The junction had 14 bases not matched to a gene; V was cut back by 11 bases and J by 6 bases. The DNA of the CDR3 is TGTGCCTCTATCGCAGCGGGGGGCGGGACCGAGCAGTACTTC. Translation: CASIAAGGGTEQYF.

This clone was counted a single time. The rearrangement joins TRBV5-4 to TRBJ2-5; a weak D match, TRBD2 (6 bases). The CDR3 is made up of 16 amino acids. Looked up from germline, CDR1 is SGHNT and CDR2 is YYREEE (reference sequence). V gave up 1 base and J gave up 2 bases, with 15 bases separating them. In DNA form, the CDR3 reads TGTGCCAGCAGCTTGAATGCGGGAAGCCTTCAAGAGACCCAGTACTTC. This translates into CASSLNAGSLQETQYF.

The rearrangement joins TRBV7-3 to TRBJ2-5; D uncertain. The CDR3 totals 13 residues. Deletions cut 5 bases from V and 5 bases from J, with 12 bases between. The germline V gene encodes CDR1 SGHTA and CDR2 FQGTGA. CDR3 residues: CASSLRPTETQYF. For the CDR3, the DNA is TGTGCCAGCAGCCTTCGTCCTACTGAGACCCAGTACTTC.

The V call is TRBV5-6, the J call TRBJ2-1; no clear D. The V gene's germline CDR1 is SGHDT and CDR2 YYEEEE. The CDR3 sequence is 16 residues long. V was trimmed by 4 bases and J by 0 bases, leaving 14 bases between them. The CDR3 nucleotides are TGTGCCAGCAGCGCCCACCCGGAGCCCTCCTACAATGAGCAGTTCTTC. It codes for CASSAHPEPSYNEQFF.

This clone was seen once. The rearrangement uses TRBV18 and TRBJ2-7; TRBD2 agrees at 14 bases. Per germline, CDR1 KGHSH and CDR2 LQKENI. V was pared by 2 bases and J by 6 bases, with 6 bases of the junction left unmatched. This CDR3 has 16 amino acids. CDR3 residues: CASSPFSGTSGSEQYF. The CDR3 DNA is TGTGCCAGCTCACCATTTAGCGGGACTAGCGGGAGCGAGCAGTACTTC. The variable domain in full, with the rest retrieved from reference TRBV18 and TRBJ2-7, is NAGVMQNPRHLVRRRGQEARLRCSPMKGHSHVYWYRQLPEEGLKFMVYLQKENIIDESGMPKERFSAEFPKEGPSILRIQQVVRGDSAAYFCASSPFSGTSGSEQYFGPGTRLTVT.